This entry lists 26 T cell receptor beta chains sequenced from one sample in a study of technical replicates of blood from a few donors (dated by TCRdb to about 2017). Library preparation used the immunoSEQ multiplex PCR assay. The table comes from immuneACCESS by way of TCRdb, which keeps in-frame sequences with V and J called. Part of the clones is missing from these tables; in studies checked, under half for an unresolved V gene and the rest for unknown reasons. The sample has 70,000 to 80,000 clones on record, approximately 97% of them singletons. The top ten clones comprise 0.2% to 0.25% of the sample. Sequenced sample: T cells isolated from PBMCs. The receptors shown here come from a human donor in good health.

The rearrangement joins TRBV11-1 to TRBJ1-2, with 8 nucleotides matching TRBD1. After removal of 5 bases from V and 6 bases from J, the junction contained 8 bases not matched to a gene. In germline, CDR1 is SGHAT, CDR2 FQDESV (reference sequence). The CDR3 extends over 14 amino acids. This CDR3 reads CASSPWTGYDGYTF. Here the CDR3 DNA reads TGTGCCAGCAGCCCATGGACAGGGTACGATGGCTACACCTTC. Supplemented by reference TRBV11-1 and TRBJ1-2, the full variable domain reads EAEVAQSPRYKITEKSQAVAFWCDPISGHATLYWYRQILGQGPELLVQFQDESVVDDSQLPKDRFSAERLKGVDSTLKIQPAELGDSAMYLCASSPWTGYDGYTFGSGTRLTVV.

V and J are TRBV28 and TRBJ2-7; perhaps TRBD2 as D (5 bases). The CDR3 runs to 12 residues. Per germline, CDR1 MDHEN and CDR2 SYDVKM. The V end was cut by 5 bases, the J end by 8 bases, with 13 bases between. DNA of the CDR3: TGTGCCAGCAGTCCCGGACTCTTACAGCAGTACTTC. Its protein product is CASSPGLLQQYF.

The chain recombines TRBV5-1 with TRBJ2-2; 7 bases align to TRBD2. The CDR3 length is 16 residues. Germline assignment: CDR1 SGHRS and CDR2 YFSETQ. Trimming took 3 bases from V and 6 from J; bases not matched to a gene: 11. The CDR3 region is CASSSGGIGDPGELFF. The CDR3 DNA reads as TGCGCCAGCAGCTCGGGGGGAATCGGGGATCCCGGGGAGCTGTTTTTT.

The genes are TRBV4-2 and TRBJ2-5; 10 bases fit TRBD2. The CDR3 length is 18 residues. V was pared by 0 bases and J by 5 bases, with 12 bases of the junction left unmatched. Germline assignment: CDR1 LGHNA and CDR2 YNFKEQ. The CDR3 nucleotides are TGTGCCAGCAGCCAAGAGTCCCCTAGCGGGAGAGGGGGGGAGACCCAGTACTTC. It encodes CASSQESPSGRGGETQYF.

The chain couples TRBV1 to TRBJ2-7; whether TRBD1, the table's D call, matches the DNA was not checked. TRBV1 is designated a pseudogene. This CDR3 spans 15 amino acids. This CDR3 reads CTSSQDGTGNYEQYF. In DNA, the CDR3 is TGCACCAGCAGCCAAGATGGGACAGGGAACTACGAGCAGTACTTC.

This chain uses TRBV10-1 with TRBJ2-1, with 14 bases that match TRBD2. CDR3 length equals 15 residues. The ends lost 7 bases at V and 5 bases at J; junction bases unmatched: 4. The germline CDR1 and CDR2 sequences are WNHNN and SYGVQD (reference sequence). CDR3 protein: CASTRGLAGDNEQFF. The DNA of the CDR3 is TGCGCCAGCACCCGGGGACTAGCGGGAGACAATGAGCAGTTCTTC.

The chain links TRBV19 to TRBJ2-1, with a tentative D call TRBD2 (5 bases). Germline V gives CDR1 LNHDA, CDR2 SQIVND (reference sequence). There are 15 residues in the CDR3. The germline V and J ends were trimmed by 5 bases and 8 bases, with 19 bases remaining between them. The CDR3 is CASSSPEPNSDEQFF. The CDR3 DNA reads TGTGCCAGTAGTTCTCCGGAGCCTAATAGCGATGAGCAGTTCTTC.

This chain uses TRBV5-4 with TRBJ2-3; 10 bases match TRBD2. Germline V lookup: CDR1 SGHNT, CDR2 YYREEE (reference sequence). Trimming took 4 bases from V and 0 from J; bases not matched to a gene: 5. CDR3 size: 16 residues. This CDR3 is CASSQGLAASTDTQYF. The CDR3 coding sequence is TGTGCCAGCAGCCAAGGACTAGCGGCTAGCACAGATACGCAGTATTTT.

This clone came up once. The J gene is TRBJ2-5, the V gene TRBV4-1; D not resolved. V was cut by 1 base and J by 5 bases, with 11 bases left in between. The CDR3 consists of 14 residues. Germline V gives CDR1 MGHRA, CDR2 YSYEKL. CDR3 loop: CASSQVYGSETQYF. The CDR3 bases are TGCGCCAGCAGCCAAGTTTATGGCTCGGAGACCCAGTACTTC.

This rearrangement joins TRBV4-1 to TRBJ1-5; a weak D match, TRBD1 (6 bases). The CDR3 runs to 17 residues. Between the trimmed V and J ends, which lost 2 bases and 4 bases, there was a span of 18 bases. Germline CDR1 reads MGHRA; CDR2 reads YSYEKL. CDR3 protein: CASSQTLPRGLNQPQHF. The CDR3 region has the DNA TGCGCCAGCAGCCAAACCCTACCCAGGGGCCTAAATCAGCCCCAGCATTTT.

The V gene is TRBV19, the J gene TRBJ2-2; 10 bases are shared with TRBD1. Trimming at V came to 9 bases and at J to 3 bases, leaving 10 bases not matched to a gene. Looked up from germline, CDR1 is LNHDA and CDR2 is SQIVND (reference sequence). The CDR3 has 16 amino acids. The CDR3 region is CASRIRDRGDTGELFF. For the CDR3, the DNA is TGTGCCAGCCGAATCCGGGACAGGGGAGACACCGGGGAGCTGTTTTTT.

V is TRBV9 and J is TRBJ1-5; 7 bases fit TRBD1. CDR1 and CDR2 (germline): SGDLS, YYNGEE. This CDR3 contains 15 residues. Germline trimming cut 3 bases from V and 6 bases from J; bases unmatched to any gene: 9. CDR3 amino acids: CASSASGGYGQPQHF. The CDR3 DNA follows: TGTGCCAGCAGCGCCTCAGGGGGTTACGGTCAGCCCCAGCATTTT. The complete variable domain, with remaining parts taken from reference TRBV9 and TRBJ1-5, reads DSGVTQTPKHLITATGQRVTLRCSPRSGDLSVYWYQQSLDQGLQFLIQYYNGEERAKGNILERFSAQQFPDLHSELNLSSLELGDSALYFCASSASGGYGQPQHFGDGTRLSIL.

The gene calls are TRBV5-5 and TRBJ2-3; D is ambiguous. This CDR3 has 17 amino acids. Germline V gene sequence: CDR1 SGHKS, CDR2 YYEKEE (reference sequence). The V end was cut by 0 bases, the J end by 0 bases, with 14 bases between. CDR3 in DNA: TGTGCCAGCAGCTTGGATCCGCAGTTTTTTAGCACAGATACGCAGTATTTT. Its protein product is CASSLDPQFFSTDTQYF. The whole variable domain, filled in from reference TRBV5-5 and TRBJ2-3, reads DAGVTQSPTHLIKTRGQQVTLRCSPISGHKSVSWYQQVLGQGPQFIFQYYEKEERGRGNFPDRFSARQFPNYSSELNVNALLLGDSALYLCASSLDPQFFSTDTQYFGPGTRLTVL.

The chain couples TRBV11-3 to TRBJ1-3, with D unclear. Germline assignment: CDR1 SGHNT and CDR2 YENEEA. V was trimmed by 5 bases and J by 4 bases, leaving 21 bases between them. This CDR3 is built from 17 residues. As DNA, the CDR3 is TGTGCCAGCAGCCCCCGGTTGGGAGCGAATGACGGAAACACCATATATTTT. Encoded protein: CASSPRLGANDGNTIYF.

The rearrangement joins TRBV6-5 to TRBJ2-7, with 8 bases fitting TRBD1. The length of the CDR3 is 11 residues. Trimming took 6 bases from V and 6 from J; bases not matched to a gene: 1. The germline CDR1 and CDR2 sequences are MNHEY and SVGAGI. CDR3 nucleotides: TGTGCCAGCAGCACAGGGGGCGAGCAGTACTTC. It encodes CASSTGGEQYF.

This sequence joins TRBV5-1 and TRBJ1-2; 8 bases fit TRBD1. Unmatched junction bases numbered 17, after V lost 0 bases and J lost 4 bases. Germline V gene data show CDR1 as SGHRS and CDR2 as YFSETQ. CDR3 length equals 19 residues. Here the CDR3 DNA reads TGCGCCAGCAGCTTGGCAGTCCAGGGGGCCGATTTAGGGTCCTATGGCTACACCTTC. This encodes CASSLAVQGADLGSYGYTF.

CDR3: CASSQDAQNNYGYTF. The CDR3 nucleotides are TGCGCCAGCAGCCAAGATGCCCAGAATAACTATGGCTACACCTTC. The chain has TRBV4-1 and TRBJ1-2; D not resolved. There are 15 residues in the CDR3. Germline assignment: CDR1 MGHRA and CDR2 YSYEKL. V dropped 0 bases and J dropped 1 base, with 9 bases sitting between them.

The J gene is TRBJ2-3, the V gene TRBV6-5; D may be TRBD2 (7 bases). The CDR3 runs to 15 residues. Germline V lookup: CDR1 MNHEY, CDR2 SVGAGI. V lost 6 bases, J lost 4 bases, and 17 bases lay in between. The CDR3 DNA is TGTGCCAGCAGCCTTGTGGGGGGGGCGGCAGATACGCAGTATTTT. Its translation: CASSLVGGAADTQYF.

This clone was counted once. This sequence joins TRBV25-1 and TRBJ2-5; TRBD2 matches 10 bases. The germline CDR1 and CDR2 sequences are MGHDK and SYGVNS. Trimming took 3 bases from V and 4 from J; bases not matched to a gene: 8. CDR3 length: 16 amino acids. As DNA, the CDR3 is TGTGCCAGCAGTGATCCCTCTCAGCGGGGGGGAGAGACCCAGTACTTC. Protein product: CASSDPSQRGGETQYF.

The DNA of the CDR3 is TGTGCCAGCAGTGGCGGGAGAGGTTCCTACGAGCAGTACTTC. Its protein product is CASSGGRGSYEQYF. The chain recombines TRBV2 with TRBJ2-7; 7 positions match TRBD2. CDR1 is SNHLY and CDR2 is FYNNEI in the germline V gene. V lost 4 bases and J lost 1; bases outside the gene matches: 4. The CDR3 consists of 14 residues.

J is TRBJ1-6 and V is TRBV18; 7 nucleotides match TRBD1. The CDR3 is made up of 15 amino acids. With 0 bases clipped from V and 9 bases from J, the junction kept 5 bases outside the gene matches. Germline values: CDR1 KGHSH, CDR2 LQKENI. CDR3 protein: CASSPPEGAGSPLHF. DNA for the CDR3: TGTGCCAGCTCACCACCGGAGGGGGCGGGTTCACCCCTCCACTTT.

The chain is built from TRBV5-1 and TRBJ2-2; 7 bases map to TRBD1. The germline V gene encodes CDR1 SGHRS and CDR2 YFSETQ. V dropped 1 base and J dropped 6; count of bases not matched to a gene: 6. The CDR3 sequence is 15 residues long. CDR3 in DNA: TGCGCCAGCAGCTTGCCAGGGGGTTTCGCCGGGGAGCTGTTTTTT. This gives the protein CASSLPGGFAGELFF.

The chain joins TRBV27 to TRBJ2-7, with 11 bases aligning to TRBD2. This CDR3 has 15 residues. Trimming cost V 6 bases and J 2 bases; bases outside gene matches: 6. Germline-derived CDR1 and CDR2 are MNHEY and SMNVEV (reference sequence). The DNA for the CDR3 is TGTGCCAGCAGGGACACTAGCGGGAGAACCTACGAGCAGTACTTC. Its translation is CASRDTSGRTYEQYF.

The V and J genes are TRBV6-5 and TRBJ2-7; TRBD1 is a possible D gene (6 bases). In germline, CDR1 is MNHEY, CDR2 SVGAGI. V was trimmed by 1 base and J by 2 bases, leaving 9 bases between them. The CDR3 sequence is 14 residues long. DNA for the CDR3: TGTGCCAGCAGTTACTATAGGGACACCTACGAGCAGTACTTC. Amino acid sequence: CASSYYRDTYEQYF.

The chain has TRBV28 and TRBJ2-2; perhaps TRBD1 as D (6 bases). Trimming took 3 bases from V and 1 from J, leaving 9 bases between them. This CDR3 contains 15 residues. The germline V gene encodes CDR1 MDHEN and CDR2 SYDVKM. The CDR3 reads CASSFADRNTGELFF. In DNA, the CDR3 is TGTGCCAGCAGTTTCGCGGACAGGAACACCGGGGAGCTGTTTTTT.

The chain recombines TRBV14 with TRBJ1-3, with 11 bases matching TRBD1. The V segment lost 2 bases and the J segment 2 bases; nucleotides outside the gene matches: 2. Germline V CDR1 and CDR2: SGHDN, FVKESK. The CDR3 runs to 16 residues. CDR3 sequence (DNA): TGTGCCAGCAGCCAACTGGACAGGGGGCCTGGAAACACCATATATTTT. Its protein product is CASSQLDRGPGNTIYF.